This T cell receptor beta chain originates from a study of radiotherapy plus CTLA-4 blockade in lung cancer. Study-wide findings and caveats: Response was reportedly best predicted by early blood T cell clone dynamics, with interferon-beta.

V gave up 1 base and J gave up 5 bases, with 14 bases separating them. The germline CDR1 and CDR2 sequences are SGHVS and FQNEAQ. CDR3 size: 15 residues. As concerns this clone: Its antigen is unidentified.

Libraries were prepared by immunoSEQ multiplex PCR; TCRdb keeps only in-frame clonotypes and omits some of them. The data show about 97,000 clones, with roughly 74% seen just once and around 3% held by the top ten. The sequenced sample was peripheral blood, obtained from a patient treated with radiotherapy plus ipilimumab. This TCR was recovered from a human donor with non-small cell lung cancer who had a partial response to radiotherapy plus ipilimumab. Some clones in this sample may be carry-over from other donors' samples. This chain uses TRBV7-8 with TRBJ1-2; D is undetermined. The CDR3: CASSLVGGLEYGYTF. In DNA form, the CDR3 reads TGTGCCAGCAGCTTAGTTGGAGGGTTGGAGTATGGCTACACCTTC.